A selection of T cell receptor beta chains follows, all from one sample in a study of shared clonotypes between healthy human individuals. Generated by immunoSEQ multiplex PCR, the TCRdb table keeps only in-frame clones and is missing some. The sample lists a few million clones, more than 85% seen once, with about 0.39% in the top ten. Sequencing was carried out using naive CD4+ T cells from PBMCs. The receptors shown here come from a man younger than 30 in good health. Some clones in this sample may be carry-over from other donors' samples. Each CDR3 is given with its conserved first and last residue. A D gene is named only where the DNA matches it firmly. Clone size is shown for a subset of rows, as once, few, many or a class of expanded clone.

CDR3aa | CDR3nt | d_gene | j_gene | len | abundance | v_gene
CASSFFPRSGTVATNEKLFF | TGTGCCAGCAGTTTTTTTCCCCGTTCCGGGACAGTCGCAACTAATGAAAAACTGTTTTTT | TRBD1 | TRBJ1-4 | 20 | - | TRBV27
CASSLRVPGSDGYTF | TGTGCCAGCAGCTTAAGAGTGCCGGGCTCGGATGGCTACACCTTC | - | TRBJ1-2 | 15 | - | TRBV7-2
CASNDPQETQYF | TGTGCCAGCAATGACCCACAAGAGACCCAGTACTTC | - | TRBJ2-5 | 12 | - | TRBV7-9
CASSWDREDIQYF | TGTGCCAGCAGCTGGGACAGGGAGGACATTCAGTACTTC | TRBD1 | TRBJ2-4 | 13 | - | TRBV7-2
CASSLNSFGITDTQYF | TGTGCCAGCAGCTTAAATTCTTTCGGGATAACAGATACGCAGTATTTT | - | TRBJ2-3 | 16 | - | TRBV7-2
CASSRLAADNEQFF | TGCGCCAGCAGCCGACTAGCCGCGGACAATGAGCAGTTCTTC | TRBD2 | TRBJ2-1 | 14 | - | TRBV5-1
CAVEGGSGNTIYF | TGTGCCGTAGAGGGGGGCTCTGGAAACACCATATATTTT | - | TRBJ1-3 | 13 | - | TRBV11-2
CAWSRGDRVATNEKLFF | TGTGCCTGGAGTCGCGGGGACCGTGTTGCAACTAATGAAAAACTGTTTTTT | - | TRBJ1-4 | 17 | - | TRBV30
CASSPSDQETQYF | TGTGCCAGCAGCCCCTCGGACCAAGAGACCCAGTACTTC | - | TRBJ2-5 | 13 | once | TRBV7-3
CATSRPFGAGGHNEQFF | TGTGCCACCAGCAGACCCTTCGGAGCGGGAGGCCACAATGAGCAGTTCTTC | TRBD2 | TRBJ2-1 | 17 | - | TRBV15
CASSPRDGYNEKLFF | TGCGCCAGCAGCCCCCGGGACGGATATAATGAAAAACTGTTTTTT | - | TRBJ1-4 | 15 | - | TRBV4-3
CASSLQGEQYF | TGTGCCAGCAGTTTACAAGGCGAGCAGTACTTC | - | TRBJ2-7 | 11 | - | TRBV28
CASSEQTPSGNTIYF | TGTGCCAGCAGTGAACAGACCCCCTCTGGAAACACCATATATTTT | - | TRBJ1-3 | 15 | - | TRBV2
CSADREIGDTQYF | TGCAGCGCTGACAGGGAGATAGGGGATACGCAGTATTTT | TRBD1 | TRBJ2-3 | 13 | few | TRBV29-1
CASSLAGSSYEQYF | TGCGCCAGCAGCTTGGCCGGCAGTTCCTACGAGCAGTACTTC | - | TRBJ2-7 | 14 | - | TRBV5-1
CASSQAGSYGYTF | TGTGCCAGCAGCCAAGCCGGCTCCTATGGCTACACCTTC | - | TRBJ1-2 | 13 | once | TRBV14
CASRSPPGQGKLNEQFF | TGTGCCAGCAGATCTCCCCCAGGACAGGGGAAACTCAATGAGCAGTTCTTC | TRBD1 | TRBJ2-1 | 17 | - | TRBV27
CASSASGDFPGTQYF | TGTGCCAGCAGCGCTAGCGGGGATTTCCCGGGGACCCAGTACTTC | TRBD2 | TRBJ2-5 | 15 | - | TRBV6-1
CASSFSRNNEQFF | TGTGCCAGCAGCTTCTCCAGGAACAATGAGCAGTTCTTC | - | TRBJ2-1 | 13 | - | TRBV7-3
CASSFGVGETQYF | TGTGCCAGCAGTTTTGGTGTAGGGGAGACCCAGTACTTC | - | TRBJ2-5 | 13 | - | TRBV27
CASSQGPPLGGDTYEQYF | TGTGCCAGCAGCCAAGGACCACCCTTGGGCGGGGATACCTACGAGCAGTACTTC | - | TRBJ2-7 | 18 | - | TRBV14
CASSLGAGPTDTQYF | TGTGCCAGCAGCTTAGGGGCAGGGCCCACAGATACGCAGTATTTT | - | TRBJ2-3 | 15 | - | TRBV7-6
CASSDPGVQPQHF | TGTGCCAGCAGTGACCCGGGAGTGCAGCCCCAGCATTTT | - | TRBJ1-5 | 13 | - | TRBV2
CASSLSGTGVGTQYF | TGTGCCAGCAGCTTATCAGGGACAGGGGTGGGGACCCAGTACTTC | TRBD1 | TRBJ2-5 | 15 | - | TRBV7-2
CASTQGLSGNTIYF | TGTGCCAGCACCCAGGGCCTCTCTGGAAACACCATATATTTT | - | TRBJ1-3 | 14 | once | TRBV11-2